This T cell receptor (beta chain) was recovered during a study of blood T cell repertoires in COVID-19. Germline CDR1 is SGHNT and CDR2 is YYREEE (reference sequence). V lost 4 bases and J lost 6; bases outside the gene matches: 12. This CDR3 is 15 amino acids long. This clone was recorded only once. Libraries were prepared by immunoSEQ multiplex PCR; TCRdb keeps only in-frame clonotypes and omits some of them. The sample holds over 250,000 clones, about 89% seen once. The sequence was collected from a man aged 40-55 years who had recovered from COVID-19. The chain has TRBV5-4 and TRBJ2-7; 8 bases match TRBD1. Specimen: peripheral blood. This chain's CDR3 is CASSPTGVRSAEQYF. The CDR3 region has the DNA TGTGCCAGCAGCCCGACAGGGGTAAGGTCGGCCGAGCAGTACTTC.